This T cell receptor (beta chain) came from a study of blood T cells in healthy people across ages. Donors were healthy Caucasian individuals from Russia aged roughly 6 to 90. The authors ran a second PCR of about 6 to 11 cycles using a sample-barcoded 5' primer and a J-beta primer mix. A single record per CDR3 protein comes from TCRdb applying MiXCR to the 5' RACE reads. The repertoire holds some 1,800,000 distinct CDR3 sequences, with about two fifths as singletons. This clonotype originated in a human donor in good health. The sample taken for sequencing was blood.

In DNA, the CDR3 is TGCGCCAGCAGCTTGACCGGGAGAAGCTCTGGGGCCAACGTCCTGACTTTC. Translating gives CASSLTGRSSGANVLTF. The chain couples TRBV5-1 to TRBJ2-6; TRBD2 might be the D (6 bases). In germline, CDR1 is SGHRS, CDR2 YFSETQ. V lost 1 base and J 0 bases, leaving 11 bases between the germline ends. The CDR3 has 17 residues.